Below, one TCR beta chain is given with its context. Its matching antigen is unknown. These data come from a study of early T cells in non-severe SARS-CoV-2 infection. Overall study context: The input, bulk RNA from unsorted whole blood, was sequenced, and chains were unpaired. Overall study results and limits: VDJdb matching skewed toward anti-spike CD8 responses, missing private and CD4 specificities.

Unique molecular identifiers were attached to individual cDNA molecules. MiXCR, applied by TCRdb to the 5' RACE reads, yields one record per CDR3 protein. The data hold some 30,000 distinct CDR3 sequences, with roughly 6.6% observed a single time. The junction had 6 bases not matched to a gene; V was cut back by 2 bases and J by 5 bases. The CDR3 extends over 15 amino acids. Per germline, CDR1 MDHEN and CDR2 SYDVKM. Sample: whole blood. The chain carries TRBV28 and TRBJ2-1; 7 bases are a match to TRBD2. The receptor was derived from an adult who was a healthcare worker with PCR-confirmed SARS-CoV-2 infection or an uninfected control (not recorded which). CDR3 coding DNA: TGTGCCAGCAGTTTAGGCGGGAGACGGAACAATGAGCAGTTCTTC. Translating gives CASSLGGRRNNEQFF. Supplemented by reference TRBV28 and TRBJ2-1, the full variable domain reads DVKVTQSSRYLVKRTGEKVFLECVQDMDHENMFWYRQDPGLGLRLIYFSYDVKMKEKGDIPEGYSVSREKKERFSLILESASTNQTSMYLCASSLGGRRNNEQFFGPGTRLTVL.